These 5 T cell receptor beta chains were sequenced from one sample in a study of T cell responses to AZD1222 COVID-19 vaccine. The data were produced by immunoSEQ multiplex PCR, yet TCRdb's version contains in-frame clones alone and is incomplete. The sample includes roughly 150,000 clones, roughly 90% of them seen just once. This sample comprised peripheral blood, obtained on day 0 of AZD1222 vaccination. The receptors were sampled from an adult in good health.

The V and J genes are TRBV2 and TRBJ1-6, with 7 bases fitting TRBD1. V shed 6 bases, J shed 7 bases, and the junction held 12 bases outside the gene matches. Germline assignment: CDR1 SNHLY and CDR2 FYNNEI. The CDR3 consists of 16 residues. CDR3 amino acids: CASRPTGLAINSPLHF. In nucleotides, the CDR3 is TGTGCCAGCAGACCGACAGGGCTAGCGATCAATTCACCCCTCCACTTT.

This sequence joins TRBV7-9 and TRBJ1-2; weak D call: TRBD1 (5 bases). Trimming shortened V by 3 bases and J by 7 bases, and 21 bases separated the two germline ends. CDR1 and CDR2 (germline): SEHNR, FQNEAQ (reference sequence). The CDR3 is 16 residues long. CDR3 in amino acids: CASSLTGTPLGGGYTF. CDR3 sequence (DNA): TGTGCCAGCAGCTTGACCGGGACCCCCCTTGGTGGTGGCTACACCTTC.

This chain joins TRBV20-1 and TRBJ2-4, with 14 bases fitting TRBD2. The V segment lost 3 bases and the J segment 6 bases; nucleotides outside the gene matches: 7. Germline V gene sequence: CDR1 DFQATT, CDR2 SNEGSKA (reference sequence). The CDR3 is 16 residues long. The CDR3 sequence: CSASLTSGRAGNIQYF. The CDR3 coding sequence is TGCAGTGCTAGTTTGACTAGCGGGAGGGCCGGAAACATTCAGTACTTC.

A note on this clone: A junction end diverges from the germline sequence, so it may reflect a read error. The V call is TRBV28, the J call TRBJ1-5; D not certain. CDR1 and CDR2 (germline): MDHEN, SYDVKM. This CDR3 region has 16 residues. This CDR3 is CASSLGGQSSHQPQHF. The CDR3 DNA reads as TGTGCCAGCAGTTTGGGTGGGCAGTCTAGCCATCAGCCCCAGCATTTT.

The chain joins TRBV4-3 to TRBJ2-2, with 9 bases identical to TRBD2. V was clipped by 0 bases and J by 6 bases; unmatched bases: 8. Germline loops: CDR1 LGHNA, CDR2 YSLEER. The CDR3 extends over 17 amino acids. The DNA for the CDR3 is TGCGCCAGCAGCCAAGAGCCCAGGGTAGCGGGGGCCGGGGAGCTGTTTTTT. Translation: CASSQEPRVAGAGELFF.